The 32 T cell receptor beta chains presented below share a single source sample, sequenced in a study of technical replicates of blood from a few donors. Data came from immunoSEQ multiplex PCR; TCRdb stores just in-frame clones and leaves some out. This table holds 70,000 to 90,000 clones, 90% to 95% found once. Sequencing was performed on T cells isolated from PBMCs. The receptor set was obtained from a human donor in good health.

The chain uses TRBV9 and TRBJ2-1; TRBD2 might be the D (6 bases). CDR3 length equals 15 residues. Trimming removed 2 bases from V and 10 bases from J, with 19 bases in between. The germline V gene encodes CDR1 SGDLS and CDR2 YYNGEE. The CDR3, as DNA: TGTGCCAGCAGCGTTCAACTAGCTGGGGCCGGGGAGCAGTTCTTC. This sequence encodes CASSVQLAGAGEQFF.

The chain joins TRBV19 to TRBJ1-2, with TRBD1 matching 7 bases. This CDR3 is built from 13 residues. Germline V gene sequence: CDR1 LNHDA, CDR2 SQIVND (reference sequence). The trim removed 7 bases at V and 4 bases at J, leaving 6 bases unmatched. CDR3 sequence: CASTDRVGYGYTF. CDR3 nucleotides: TGTGCCAGTACCGACAGGGTCGGCTATGGCTACACCTTC.

This chain uses TRBV13 with TRBJ1-1; D possibly corresponds to TRBD1 (6 bases). In germline, CDR1 is PRHDT, CDR2 FYEKMQ (reference sequence). V shed 2 bases and J shed 8 bases, with 21 bases lying between them. The CDR3 sequence is 16 residues long. The CDR3 region is CASSLFWGGGSGEAFF. DNA for the CDR3: TGTGCCAGCAGCTTATTCTGGGGGGGCGGCTCAGGGGAAGCTTTCTTT.

J is TRBJ2-7 and V is TRBV28; tentative D call: TRBD1 (6 bases). Germline loops: CDR1 MDHEN, CDR2 SYDVKM. V was trimmed by 6 bases and J by 6 bases, leaving 15 bases between them. The length of the CDR3 is 13 residues. The CDR3 region is CASSTGYDAEQYF. DNA for the CDR3: TGTGCCAGCAGCACAGGGTACGACGCCGAGCAGTACTTC. Combining the CDR3 with reference TRBV28 and TRBJ2-7 gives the whole variable domain DVKVTQSSRYLVKRTGEKVFLECVQDMDHENMFWYRQDPGLGLRLIYFSYDVKMKEKGDIPEGYSVSREKKERFSLILESASTNQTSMYLCASSTGYDAEQYFGPGTRLTVT.

V usage is TRBV10-3 and J usage is TRBJ2-4; TRBD2 aligns across 9 bases. V lost 3 bases, J lost 3 bases, and 9 bases stayed unmatched. The CDR3 runs to 17 residues. Looked up from germline, CDR1 is ENHRY and CDR2 is SYGVKD. The CDR3 loop is CAISDGGAGGDKNIQYF. CDR3 bases: TGTGCCATCAGTGATGGAGGGGCGGGAGGGGACAAAAACATTCAGTACTTC.

J is TRBJ2-7 and V is TRBV6-5, with 8 bases aligning to TRBD2. V gave up 7 bases and J gave up 1 base; unmatched junction bases: 6. Germline V CDR1 and CDR2: MNHEY, SVGAGI. The CDR3 is 14 residues long. The CDR3 is CASTLTSESYEQYF. The CDR3 DNA is TGTGCCAGCACCCTGACTAGCGAATCCTACGAGCAGTACTTC.

V usage is TRBV2 and J usage is TRBJ2-1, with 9 bases lining up with TRBD2. The germline V gene has CDR1 SNHLY and CDR2 FYNNEI. J lost 3 bases, V lost 8 bases, and 5 bases had no gene match. The CDR3 runs to 14 residues. CDR3 bases: TGTGCCAGCGATCCGCGGGAGGGCTACAATGAGCAGTTCTTC. As protein: CASDPREGYNEQFF.

The rearrangement joins TRBV10-3 to TRBJ2-2; 11 nucleotides align to TRBD2. With V trimmed by 2 bases and J by 3 bases, 2 bases remained unmatched. CDR3 length: 16 residues. In germline, CDR1 is ENHRY, CDR2 SYGVKD. The CDR3 is CAISEVAGGYTGELFF. As DNA, the CDR3 is TGTGCCATCAGTGAGGTAGCGGGAGGGTACACCGGGGAGCTGTTTTTT.

The V gene is TRBV10-3, the J gene TRBJ1-4; D is possibly TRBD1 (5 bases). Germline V gives CDR1 ENHRY, CDR2 SYGVKD. V lost 4 bases and J lost 0, with 9 bases in between. The CDR3 sequence is 15 residues long. For the CDR3, the DNA is TGTGCCATCAGTGCTTCGACAGCAACTAATGAAAAACTGTTTTTT. Protein product: CAISASTATNEKLFF.

The J gene is TRBJ2-7, the V gene TRBV28, with unresolved D. Trimming pared 3 bases from V and 6 bases from J, leaving 6 bases between. This CDR3 spans 11 amino acids. The germline V gene has CDR1 MDHEN and CDR2 SYDVKM. CDR3 sequence reads: CASSFFSEQYF. The DNA for the CDR3 is TGTGCCAGCAGTTTTTTCTCCGAGCAGTACTTC.

The chain has TRBV7-8 and TRBJ2-1; 13 bases line up with TRBD2. This CDR3 contains 18 residues. J gave up 1 base and V 5 bases, and 8 bases lay outside the gene matches. The germline V gene has CDR1 SGHVS and CDR2 FQNEAQ. The CDR3 spells CASSLGLAGEESYNEQFF. The CDR3 region has the DNA TGTGCCAGCAGCCTAGGACTAGCGGGAGAAGAATCCTACAATGAGCAGTTCTTC.

This chain uses TRBV5-8 with TRBJ2-2; D unresolved. The CDR3 consists of 15 residues. Trimming took off 2 bases at V and 4 bases at J, with 12 bases between the two ends. Germline CDR1 is SGHTS and CDR2 is YDEGEE. CDR3 DNA: TGTGCCAGCAGCTTCCCCTCAATCAGCACCGGGGAGCTGTTTTTT. Amino acids: CASSFPSISTGELFF.

The gene calls are TRBV13 and TRBJ1-1; the D is unclear. The CDR3 contains 15 residues. CDR1 is PRHDT, CDR2 FYEKMQ, per germline (reference sequence). V shed 1 base and J shed 1 base, with 10 bases lying between them. The CDR3 nucleotides are TGTGCCAGCAGCTTAGCCCCAGCGGGGAACACTGAAGCTTTCTTT. Translated, it gives CASSLAPAGNTEAFF. Full variable domain (remainder filled in from reference TRBV13 and TRBJ1-1): AAGVIQSPRHLIKEKRETATLKCYPIPRHDTVYWYQQGPGQDPQFLISFYEKMQSDKGSIPDRFSAQQFSDYHSELNMSSLELGDSALYFCASSLAPAGNTEAFFGQGTRLTVV.

The sample holds one count of this clone. The genes are TRBV6-5 and TRBJ2-7; 10 bases agree with TRBD2. CDR1 is MNHEY, CDR2 SVGAGI, per germline. V lost 6 bases to trimming and J lost 5 bases; unmatched junction nucleotides: 10. The CDR3 is 15 residues long. CDR3 nucleotides: TGTGCCAGCAGCAAACTAGCGGGGTGGAGAGACGAGCAGTACTTC. Protein: CASSKLAGWRDEQYF.

V gene TRBV5-4 combines with J gene TRBJ1-2; a weak D match, TRBD1 (6 bases). CDR1 is SGHNT, CDR2 YYREEE, per germline (reference sequence). The CDR3 contains 13 residues. The V gene lost 1 base and the J gene lost 6 bases, with 10 bases spanning the gap. CDR3 sequence (DNA): TGTGCCAGCAGCTTGCCCCAGGGGAATGGCTACACCTTC. Protein: CASSLPQGNGYTF.

This chain joins TRBV7-9 and TRBJ1-2; D is uncertain. The germline V gene has CDR1 SEHNR and CDR2 FQNEAQ (reference sequence). Between the trimmed V and J ends, which lost 1 base and 5 bases, there was a span of 11 bases. This CDR3 spans 14 amino acids. The CDR3 nucleotides read TGTGCCAGCAGCTTAGGACCGGGAATATATGGCTACACCTTC. Amino acids: CASSLGPGIYGYTF.

This chain's CDR3 is CSVDTGTGNTYNEQFF. CDR3 DNA sequence: TGCAGCGTTGACACCGGGACAGGGAACACCTACAATGAGCAGTTCTTC. The chain employs TRBV29-1 and TRBJ2-1; 9 nucleotides agree with TRBD1. This CDR3 has 16 amino acids. Trimming took 3 bases from V and 2 from J; bases not matched to a gene: 8. Germline CDR1 and CDR2: SQVTM and ANQGSEA.

V usage is TRBV19 and J usage is TRBJ1-5, with D possibly TRBD1 on 6 matching bases. V gave up 2 bases and J gave up 3 bases, with 14 bases separating them. The CDR3 is 16 amino acids. Per the germline V gene, CDR1 is LNHDA and CDR2 is SQIVND (reference sequence). The CDR3 protein is CASSIRGWGPNQPQHF. The DNA for the CDR3 is TGTGCCAGTAGTATAAGGGGGTGGGGGCCCAATCAGCCCCAGCATTTT.

The chain recombines TRBV5-6 with TRBJ1-6; TRBD1 matches 7 bases. There are 15 residues in the CDR3. Germline V gene lookup returns CDR1 SGHDT and CDR2 YYEEEE. V lost 2 bases, J lost 5 bases, and 4 bases stayed unmatched. The CDR3 loop is CASSFGQDNNSPLHF. CDR3 bases: TGTGCCAGCAGCTTTGGACAGGACAATAATTCACCCCTCCACTTT.

The chain joins TRBV6-5 to TRBJ2-7, with D possibly matching TRBD1 (5 bases). Looked up from germline, CDR1 is MNHEY and CDR2 is SVGAGI. The CDR3 runs to 14 residues. The V and J ends lost 2 bases and 0 bases respectively, with 8 bases between them. CDR3 DNA sequence: TGTGCCAGCAGTTACGGGGCTGCCTCCTACGAGCAGTACTTC. Translating it yields CASSYGAASYEQYF.

The J gene is TRBJ2-7, the V gene TRBV5-5, with 14 bases fitting TRBD2. The ends lost 4 bases at V and 4 bases at J; junction bases unmatched: 4. Germline CDR1 reads SGHKS; CDR2 reads YYEKEE (reference sequence). The CDR3 length is 15 residues. The CDR3 DNA reads as TGTGCCAGCAGCCTCGGGACTAGCGGGAGATACGAGCAGTACTTC. This encodes CASSLGTSGRYEQYF.

This clone has only one observation. The chain uses TRBV19 and TRBJ2-2; D may be TRBD1 (5 bases). This CDR3 contains 14 residues. V was trimmed by 7 bases and J by 6 bases, leaving 15 bases between them. The germline gives CDR1 LNHDA, CDR2 SQIVND (reference sequence). In DNA, the CDR3 is TGTGCCAGTACGCAACCCGGACACTCCGGGGAGCTGTTTTTT. Translating gives CASTQPGHSGELFF.

V is TRBV6-1 and J is TRBJ2-1; TRBD2 matches at 7 bases. Germline-derived CDR1 and CDR2 are MNHNS and SASEGT. J lost 4 bases, V lost 2 bases, and 5 bases had no gene match. The CDR3 is 15 amino acids. In nucleotides, the CDR3 is TGTGCCAGCAGTGAAATGACTAGCTCTTACAATGAGCAGTTCTTC. Translating it yields CASSEMTSSYNEQFF.

The chain couples TRBV6-5 to TRBJ1-5; 7 bases fit TRBD1. The CDR3 runs to 12 residues. V shed 10 bases, J shed 7 bases, and the junction held 7 bases outside the gene matches. Germline V CDR1 and CDR2: MNHEY, SVGAGI. Here the CDR3 DNA reads TGTGCCACCGCTCCAGGGGGGCAGCCCCAGCATTTT. Amino acid sequence: CATAPGGQPQHF.

The chain recombines TRBV5-1 with TRBJ2-2; 12 bases line up with TRBD2. CDR1 and CDR2 (germline): SGHRS, YFSETQ. V lost 1 base and J lost 2; bases outside the gene matches: 6. This CDR3 contains 18 residues. This CDR3 is CASSLSASGRANTGELFF. The CDR3 bases are TGCGCCAGCAGCTTGTCCGCTAGCGGGAGGGCCAACACCGGGGAGCTGTTTTTT.

This sequence joins TRBV9 and TRBJ2-5; 10 bases map to TRBD2. CDR1 and CDR2 from the germline V gene are SGDLS and YYNGEE. CDR3 length: 16 residues. Trimming at V came to 2 bases and at J to 4 bases, leaving 8 bases not matched to a gene. CDR3 nucleotides: TGTGCCAGCAGCGTCCTAGCGGGAGAACCTCTAGAGACCCAGTACTTC. Amino acid sequence: CASSVLAGEPLETQYF.

The chain carries TRBV9 and TRBJ2-1; 15 nucleotides match TRBD2. The J segment lost 2 bases and the V segment lost 4 bases, leaving 13 bases of the junction unmatched. Per the germline V gene, CDR1 is SGDLS and CDR2 is YYNGEE. This CDR3 contains 20 residues. The CDR3 DNA follows: TGTGCCAGCAGCCCTTCGAAGGGACTAGCGGGAGGCCTCACCTACAATGAGCAGTTCTTC. It encodes CASSPSKGLAGGLTYNEQFF.

The chain employs TRBV7-9 and TRBJ1-5; 8 bases match TRBD1. The CDR3 length is 12 residues. Germline V lookup: CDR1 SEHNR, CDR2 FQNEAQ (reference sequence). The V gene end was trimmed by 5 bases and the J gene end by 9 bases; junction bases not matched to a gene: 3. The CDR3 bases are TGTGCCAGCAGCGTGACAGGGGTGCCCCAGCATTTT. This translates into CASSVTGVPQHF.

The chain is built from TRBV6-5 and TRBJ2-1; no reliable D call. Germline values: CDR1 MNHEY, CDR2 SVGAGI. The CDR3 loop spans 10 amino acids. Trimming stripped 0 bases from V and 15 bases from J, with 6 bases between. The CDR3 DNA sequence: TGTGCCAGCAGTTACTCGACACTGTTCTTC. Encoded protein: CASSYSTLFF.

This chain connects TRBV2 to TRBJ2-1; the match to TRBD1 covers 7 bases. CDR1 is SNHLY and CDR2 is FYNNEI in the germline V gene. V lost 4 bases to trimming and J lost 4 bases; unmatched junction nucleotides: 4. The CDR3 is 14 amino acids. The CDR3 spells CASSVETGYNEQFF. For the CDR3, the DNA is TGTGCCAGCAGTGTTGAGACAGGGTACAATGAGCAGTTCTTC.

This clone was seen a few times. This chain connects TRBV10-3 to TRBJ2-1; 10 positions match TRBD2. Germline V gives CDR1 ENHRY, CDR2 SYGVKD. V shed 2 bases and J 5 bases; nucleotides not matched to a gene: 0. The CDR3 is 14 residues long. CDR3 amino acids: CAISEGLADNEQFF. The CDR3 nucleotides are TGTGCCATCAGTGAGGGACTAGCGGACAATGAGCAGTTCTTC.

The chain joins TRBV5-1 to TRBJ2-4; weak D call: TRBD2 (5 bases). The length of the CDR3 is 14 residues. The germline CDR1 and CDR2 sequences are SGHRS and YFSETQ. Trimming removed 0 bases from V and 5 bases from J, with 9 bases in between. DNA of the CDR3: TGCGCCAGCAGCTTGGCTGGGGAGCAAAACATTCAGTACTTC. Translation gives CASSLAGEQNIQYF.